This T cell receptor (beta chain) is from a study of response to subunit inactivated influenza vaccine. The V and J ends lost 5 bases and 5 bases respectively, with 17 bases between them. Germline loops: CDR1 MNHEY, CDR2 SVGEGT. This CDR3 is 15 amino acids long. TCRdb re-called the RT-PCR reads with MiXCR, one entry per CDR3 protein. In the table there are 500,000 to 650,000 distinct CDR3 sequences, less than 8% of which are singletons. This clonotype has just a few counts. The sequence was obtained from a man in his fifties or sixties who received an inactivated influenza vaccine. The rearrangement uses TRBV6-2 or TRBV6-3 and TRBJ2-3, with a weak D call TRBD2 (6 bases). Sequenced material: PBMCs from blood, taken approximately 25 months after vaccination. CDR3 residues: CASSNPGDPQDTQYF. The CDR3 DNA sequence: TGTGCCAGCAGTAACCCGGGGGACCCACAAGATACGCAGTATTTT.